This T cell receptor (beta chain) was profiled in a study of Tregs in tolerant kidney transplant recipients. Germline V CDR1 and CDR2: MGHRA, YSYEKL. This CDR3 contains 16 residues. V was trimmed by 0 bases and J by 4 bases, leaving 15 bases between them. Produced via immunoSEQ multiplex PCR; TCRdb's table is partial and in-frame only. Among some 110,000 clones listed, around 94% were seen once. Sequencing was performed on CD4+ T cells from blood. V and J are TRBV4-1 and TRBJ1-2; D gene unclear. The source is a human donor in good health. In DNA, the CDR3 is TGCGCCAGCAGCCAAGACGCCGCGACGACGGGCTATGGCTACACCTTC. It yields the protein CASSQDAATTGYGYTF.